The rows below give T cell receptor beta chains drawn from one sample of a study of a mutant IDH1 vaccine in newly diagnosed glioma. No antigen is known for these receptors. Generated by immunoSEQ multiplex PCR, the TCRdb table keeps only in-frame clones and is missing some. This sample has tens of thousands of clones, with about 78% found just once. The input for sequencing was PBMCs, taken from a glioma patient whose treatment included an IDH1 peptide vaccine. The receptors come from a woman aged 40 to 50 with glioma. Some clones in this sample may be carry-over from other donors' samples. Both conserved end residues are part of each CDR3. The D gene is left open where the match is weak. Only part of the rows carry a size: once, few, many, or a class if the clone is expanded.

V: TRBV7-9; D: .; size: .; J: TRBJ2-7; DNA: TGTGCCAGCAGCTTCCCCGCTGAAACAGCCCACGAGCAGTACTTC; CDR3: CASSFPAETAHEQYF
V: TRBV5-1; D: TRBD1; size: few; J: TRBJ1-1; DNA: TGCGCCAGCAGCCTTCGACAGGGAGGGAGGAGTACTGAAGCTTTCTTT; CDR3: CASSLRQGGRSTEAFF
V: TRBV30; D: TRBD2; size: many; J: TRBJ2-2; DNA: TGTGCCTGGGGAGGGGGACTAGCGGGAACCGGGGAGCTGTTTTTT; CDR3: CAWGGGLAGTGELFF
V: TRBV14; D: .; size: .; J: TRBJ1-1; DNA: TGTGCCAGCAGCCAAGTCGGTCAGGAAGGGGTGAACACTGAAGCTTTCTTT; CDR3: CASSQVGQEGVNTEAFF
V: TRBV29-1; D: TRBD2; size: once; J: TRBJ2-1; DNA: TGCAGCGTTGATCCTAGCGGGGGCTATGAGCAGTTCTTC; CDR3: CSVDPSGGYEQFF
V: TRBV13; D: .; size: .; J: TRBJ2-6; DNA: TGTGCCAGCAGCTTAAGGGCAGGGTCGAGCTCTGGGGCCAACGTCCTGACTTTC; CDR3: CASSLRAGSSSGANVLTF
V: TRBV14; D: TRBD1; size: .; J: TRBJ1-4; DNA: TGTGCCAGCAGCCCCCTAAGAGGCTCGGGGACAGGGGATGAAAAACTGTTTTTT; CDR3: CASSPLRGSGTGDEKLFF
V: TRBV6-1; D: .; size: .; J: TRBJ1-2; DNA: TGTGCCAGCAGTGACCAAAGGTCGGGGAGGGCCGCGGGCTATGGCTACACCTTC; CDR3: CASSDQRSGRAAGYGYTF
V: TRBV9; D: .; size: .; J: TRBJ2-6; DNA: TGTGCCAGCAGCCCCTGGGATTCCTCTGGGGCCAACGTCCTGACTTTC; CDR3: CASSPWDSSGANVLTF
V: TRBV18; D: .; size: few; J: TRBJ2-5; DNA: TGTGCCAGCTCACCAAGACCTGGAGCGGAGGAGACCCAGTACTTC; CDR3: CASSPRPGAEETQYF
V: TRBV18; D: TRBD1; size: .; J: TRBJ2-7; DNA: TGTGCCAGCTCACCGTCGGGACAGACCCACGAGCAGTACTTC; CDR3: CASSPSGQTHEQYF
V: TRBV2; D: TRBD1; size: .; J: TRBJ1-1; DNA: TGTGCCAGCAGTGGTGTTCCAGGGGGCCCCAAGAACACTGAAGCTTTCTTT; CDR3: CASSGVPGGPKNTEAFF
V: TRBV19; D: .; size: .; J: TRBJ2-1; DNA: TGTGCCAGTAGTTACGGTCAGGACGCATACAATGAGCAGTTCTTC; CDR3: CASSYGQDAYNEQFF
V: TRBV7-8; D: .; size: few; J: TRBJ2-7; DNA: TGTGCCAGCAGCCTCGAAGGGGGAGCGAGCAGAGCCTACGAGCAGTACTTC; CDR3: CASSLEGGASRAYEQYF